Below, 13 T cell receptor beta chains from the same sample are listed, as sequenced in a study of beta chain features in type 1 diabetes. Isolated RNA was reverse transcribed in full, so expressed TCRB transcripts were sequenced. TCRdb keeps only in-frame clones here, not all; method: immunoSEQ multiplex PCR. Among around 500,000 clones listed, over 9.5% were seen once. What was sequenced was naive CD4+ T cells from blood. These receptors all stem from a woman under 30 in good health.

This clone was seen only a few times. This chain's CDR3 is CASSVSSGNYNEQFF. The CDR3, as DNA: TGTGCCAGCAGCGTTTCTAGCGGGAACTACAATGAGCAGTTCTTC. The chain is built from TRBV9 and TRBJ2-1; 9 nucleotides line up with TRBD2. The CDR3 has 15 amino acids. Germline CDR1 is SGDLS and CDR2 is YYNGEE. Germline trimming cut 2 bases from V and 3 bases from J; bases unmatched to any gene: 3.

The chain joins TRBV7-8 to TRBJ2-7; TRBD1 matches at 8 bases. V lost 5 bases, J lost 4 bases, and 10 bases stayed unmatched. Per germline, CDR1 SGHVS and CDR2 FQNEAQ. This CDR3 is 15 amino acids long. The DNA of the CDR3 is TGTGCCAGCAGCCGCGGCCAGGGGGCTGCTTACGAGCAGTACTTC. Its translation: CASSRGQGAAYEQYF.

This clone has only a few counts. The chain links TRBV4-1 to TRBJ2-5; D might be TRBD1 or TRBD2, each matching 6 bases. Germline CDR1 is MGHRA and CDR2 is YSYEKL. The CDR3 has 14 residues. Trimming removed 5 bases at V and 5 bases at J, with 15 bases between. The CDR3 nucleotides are TGCGCCAGCAGCTCATGGGGGGACATCGAGACCCAGTACTTC. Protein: CASSSWGDIETQYF.

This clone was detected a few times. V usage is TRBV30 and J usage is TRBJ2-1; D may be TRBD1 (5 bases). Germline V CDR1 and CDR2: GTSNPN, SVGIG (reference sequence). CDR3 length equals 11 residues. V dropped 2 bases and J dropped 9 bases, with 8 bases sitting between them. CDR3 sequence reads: CAWSSGFEQFF. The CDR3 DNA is TGTGCCTGGAGTTCAGGGTTTGAGCAGTTCTTC.

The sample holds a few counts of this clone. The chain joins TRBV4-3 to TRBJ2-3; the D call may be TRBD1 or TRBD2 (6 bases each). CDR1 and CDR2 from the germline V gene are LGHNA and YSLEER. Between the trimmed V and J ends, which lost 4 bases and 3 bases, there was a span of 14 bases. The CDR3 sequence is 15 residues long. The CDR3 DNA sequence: TGCGCCAGCAGCCTGGGGGGCTTAAGGACAGATACGCAGTATTTT. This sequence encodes CASSLGGLRTDTQYF.

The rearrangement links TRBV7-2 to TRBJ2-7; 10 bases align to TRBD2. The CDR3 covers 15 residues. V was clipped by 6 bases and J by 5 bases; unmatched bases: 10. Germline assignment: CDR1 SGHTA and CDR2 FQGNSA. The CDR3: CASRPRLAGEHEQYF. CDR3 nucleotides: TGTGCCAGCAGGCCTCGCCTAGCGGGAGAACACGAGCAGTACTTC.

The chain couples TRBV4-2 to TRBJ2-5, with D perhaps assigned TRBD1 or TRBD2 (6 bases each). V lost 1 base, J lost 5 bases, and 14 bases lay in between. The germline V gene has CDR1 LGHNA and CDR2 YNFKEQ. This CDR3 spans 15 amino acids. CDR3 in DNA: TGTGCCAGCAGCCAAGCCCGGGGGCGCGCGGAGACCCAGTACTTC. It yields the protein CASSQARGRAETQYF.

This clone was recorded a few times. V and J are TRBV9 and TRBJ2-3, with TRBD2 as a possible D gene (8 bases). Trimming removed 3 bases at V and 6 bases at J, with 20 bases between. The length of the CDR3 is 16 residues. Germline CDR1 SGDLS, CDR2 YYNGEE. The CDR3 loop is CASSARGGLESDTQYF. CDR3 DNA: TGTGCCAGCAGCGCCAGGGGGGGACTAGAGTCTGATACGCAGTATTTT.

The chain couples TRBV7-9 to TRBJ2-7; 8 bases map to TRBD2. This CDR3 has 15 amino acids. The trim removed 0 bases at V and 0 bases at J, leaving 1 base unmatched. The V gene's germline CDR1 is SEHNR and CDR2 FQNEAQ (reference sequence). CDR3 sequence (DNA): TGTGCCAGCAGCTTAGCGGGGACTAGCTCCTACGAGCAGTACTTC. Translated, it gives CASSLAGTSSYEQYF.

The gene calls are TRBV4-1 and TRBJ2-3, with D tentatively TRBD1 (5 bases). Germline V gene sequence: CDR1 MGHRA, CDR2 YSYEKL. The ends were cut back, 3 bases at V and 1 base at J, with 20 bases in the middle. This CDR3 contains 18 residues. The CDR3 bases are TGCGCCAGCAGCCAGGGCCTGTTTTATCAGGGTCGCACAGATACGCAGTATTTT. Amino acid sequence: CASSQGLFYQGRTDTQYF.

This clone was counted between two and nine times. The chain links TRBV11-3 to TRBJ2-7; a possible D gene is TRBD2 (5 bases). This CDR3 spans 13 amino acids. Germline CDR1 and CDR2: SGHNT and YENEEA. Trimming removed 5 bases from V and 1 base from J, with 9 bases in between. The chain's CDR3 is CASSRERSYEQYF. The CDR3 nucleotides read TGTGCCAGCAGCCGGGAAAGGTCCTACGAGCAGTACTTC.

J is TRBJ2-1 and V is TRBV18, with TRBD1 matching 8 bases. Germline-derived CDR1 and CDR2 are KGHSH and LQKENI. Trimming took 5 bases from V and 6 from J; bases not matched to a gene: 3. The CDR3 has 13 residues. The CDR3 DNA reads TGTGCCAGCTCATCCACAGGGGGCAATGAGCAGTTCTTC. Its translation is CASSSTGGNEQFF.

The DNA of the CDR3 is TGTGCCAGCAGCACTAGCGGGGGCGCACGTACAGCTCTTGATACGCAGTATTTT. This encodes CASSTSGGARTALDTQYF. V gene TRBV9 combines with J gene TRBJ2-3, with 11 bases matching TRBD2. Germline lookup yields CDR1 SGDLS and CDR2 YYNGEE. The junction had 16 bases not matched to a gene; V was cut back by 4 bases and J by 6 bases. The CDR3 extends over 18 amino acids.